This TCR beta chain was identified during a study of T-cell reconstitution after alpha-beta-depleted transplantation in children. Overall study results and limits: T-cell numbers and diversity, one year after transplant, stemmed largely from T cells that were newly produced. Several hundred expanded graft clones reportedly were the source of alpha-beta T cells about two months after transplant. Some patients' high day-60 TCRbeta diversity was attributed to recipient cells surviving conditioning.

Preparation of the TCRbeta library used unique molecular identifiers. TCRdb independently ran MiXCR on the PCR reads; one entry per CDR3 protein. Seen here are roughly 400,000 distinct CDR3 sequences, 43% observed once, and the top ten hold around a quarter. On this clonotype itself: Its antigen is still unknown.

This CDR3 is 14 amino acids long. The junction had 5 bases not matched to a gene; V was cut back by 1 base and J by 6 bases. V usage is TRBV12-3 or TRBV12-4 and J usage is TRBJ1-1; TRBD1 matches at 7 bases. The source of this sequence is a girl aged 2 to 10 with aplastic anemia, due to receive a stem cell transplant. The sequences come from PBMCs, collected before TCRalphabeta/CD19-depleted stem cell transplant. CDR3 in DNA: TGTGCCAGCAGTTTAGGGACAGGAGGCCCTGAAGCTTTCTTT. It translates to CASSLGTGGPEAFF.